One and the same sample provided the 11 T cell receptor beta chains below, sequenced in a study of post-analysis software for immune sequencing data (dated by TCRdb to 2013 to 2016). Antigen specificity for these receptors is unknown. The research as a whole found: Patients showed significantly higher frequencies than controls for a handful of TRBV segments, among them TRBV5-6, TRBV5-1 and TRBV20-1.

Library method: PCR. The run used an Illumina HiSeq 2500. To reduce PCR and sequencing biases, unique molecular identifiers were built into the TCR beta cDNA libraries. In TCRdb, the public reads were trimmed at Q25 with fastp and aligned with MiXCR, with productive beta chains retained. Rows with a matching CDR3 protein are joined into one entry that keeps the most common DNA and genes. This sample gives about 820,000 distinct CDR3 sequences in total; approximately 53% of them show up just once. The top ten clones comprise 4.6% of the sample. Sample: blood. The receptors here all came from a girl between 5 and 17 years old with multiple sclerosis.

This clonotype has just a few counts. This chain links TRBV12-3 or TRBV12-4 with TRBJ1-2, with 7 positions matching TRBD1. V was pared by 6 bases and J by 0 bases, with 4 bases of the junction left unmatched. CDR3 length: 14 residues. Here the CDR3 reads CASRRDSANYGYTF. The DNA for the CDR3 is TGTGCCAGCAGGAGGGACAGCGCTAACTATGGCTACACCTTC.

This chain connects TRBV7-2 to TRBJ2-3; no reliable D call. Trimming cost V 5 bases and J 0 bases, with 12 bases left between them. The CDR3 extends over 15 amino acids. Germline V gene lookup returns CDR1 SGHTA and CDR2 FQGNSA. The CDR3 DNA sequence: TGTGCCAGCAGCCCGTTTTGGGCTAGCACAGATACGCAGTATTTT. It specifies CASSPFWASTDTQYF. Variable domain in full (rest from reference TRBV7-2 and TRBJ2-3): GAGVSQSPSNKVTEKGKDVELRCDPISGHTALYWYRQSLGQGLEFLIYFQGNSAPDKSGLPSDRFSAERTGGSVSTLTIQRTQQEDSAVYLCASSPFWASTDTQYFGPGTRLTVL.

This clonotype was counted only a few times. The rearrangement uses TRBV29-1 and TRBJ2-5; perhaps D is TRBD1 or TRBD2 (5 bases each). From germline, CDR1 is SQVTM and CDR2 ANQGSEA. The CDR3 has 12 residues. Trimming left V 6 bases short and J 6 bases short, with 14 bases between. CDR3 DNA sequence: TGCAGCGTCGCCTGGGACGTACAGACCCAGTACTTC. Amino acids: CSVAWDVQTQYF.

This sequence joins TRBV5-1 and TRBJ2-3; weak D call: TRBD2 (6 bases). The CDR3 is 12 amino acids. CDR1 is SGHRS, CDR2 YFSETQ, per germline. V was pared by 5 bases and J by 4 bases, with 8 bases between. CDR3 amino acids: CASRWGADTQYF. DNA for the CDR3: TGCGCCAGCAGATGGGGGGCAGATACGCAGTATTTT. The full variable domain, with the rest looked up from reference TRBV5-1 and TRBJ2-3, is KAGVTQTPRYLIKTRGQQVTLSCSPISGHRSVSWYQQTPGQGLQFLFEYFSETQRNKGNFPGRFSGRQFSNSRSEMNVSTLELGDSALYLCASRWGADTQYFGPGTRLTVL.

This clonotype was seen only a few times. The rearrangement uses TRBV7-2 and TRBJ2-7, with D possibly TRBD1 on 6 matching bases. Germline V gene data show CDR1 as SGHTA and CDR2 as FQGNSA. V was pared by 5 bases and J by 2 bases, with 13 bases between. The CDR3 length is 14 residues. For the CDR3, the DNA is TGTGCCAGCAGCCCGTCCCGACAGGCCTACGAGCAGTACTTC. The encoded protein is CASSPSRQAYEQYF.

The chain links TRBV5-1 to TRBJ1-1, with a tentative D call TRBD1 (6 bases). The CDR3 runs to 14 residues. Germline V gene sequence: CDR1 SGHRS, CDR2 YFSETQ. Trimming pared 7 bases from V and 1 base from J, leaving 14 bases between. CDR3 residues: CASRVGQTNTEAFF. In DNA, the CDR3 is TGCGCCAGCCGAGTAGGACAGACGAACACTGAAGCTTTCTTT.

This chain links TRBV15 with TRBJ2-4, with a possible D match to TRBD1 (7 bases). The germline V gene has CDR1 LNHNV and CDR2 YYDKDF (reference sequence). The CDR3 is 14 residues long. V lost 3 bases to trimming and J lost 5 bases, with 11 bases between them. The DNA for the CDR3 is TGTGCCACCAGCAGGCAGGGGGGAGAAAACATTCAGTACTTC. It specifies CATSRQGGENIQYF. Supplemented by reference TRBV15 and TRBJ2-4, the full variable domain reads DAMVIQNPRYQVTQFGKPVTLSCSQTLNHNVMYWYQQKSSQAPKLLFHYYDKDFNNEADTPDNFQSRRPNTSFCFLDIRSPGLGDTAMYLCATSRQGGENIQYFGAGTRLSVL.

The chain is built from TRBV7-3 and TRBJ2-1; D is unresolved. The ends were cut back, 3 bases at V and 3 bases at J, with 6 bases in the middle. The CDR3 has 13 residues. Germline CDR1 is SGHTA and CDR2 is FQGTGA. The CDR3 here is CASSLLHYNEQFF. The CDR3 DNA sequence: TGTGCCAGCAGCTTGCTCCACTACAATGAGCAGTTCTTC.

The table lists this clonotype with a few counts. The chain links TRBV29-1 to TRBJ2-1; 11 positions match TRBD2. Trimming cost V 6 bases and J 7 bases; bases outside gene matches: 8. The CDR3 spans 14 residues. The germline V gene has CDR1 SQVTM and CDR2 ANQGSEA. CDR3 sequence: CSVVSGRGRNEQFF. The CDR3 DNA sequence: TGCAGCGTCGTTAGCGGGAGGGGGCGGAATGAGCAGTTCTTC.

This sequence joins TRBV29-1 and TRBJ2-7; D not resolved. CDR3 length: 13 amino acids. Between the trimmed V and J ends, which lost 0 bases and 6 bases, there was a span of 12 bases. Germline V gene lookup returns CDR1 SQVTM and CDR2 ANQGSEA. The CDR3 sequence is CSVEDLSGFEQYF. CDR3 nucleotides: TGCAGCGTTGAAGATCTTAGTGGGTTCGAGCAGTACTTC.

This clonotype was seen more than once but under ten times. A junction boundary mismatches the germline segment, possibly from a read error. This sequence joins TRBV5-6 and TRBJ2-6, with 9 bases matching TRBD1. CDR1 SGHDT and CDR2 YYEEEE come from the germline V gene. The CDR3 consists of 19 residues. In nucleotides, the CDR3 is TGTGCCAGCAGCCCAGCGGCGGACAGGGGATTATCGGGGGCCAACGTCCGGACTTTC. This encodes CASSPAADRGLSGANVRTF.